Presented here are 22 T cell receptor beta chains from one specimen sequenced in a study of T-cell memory formation after mild COVID-19. MiXCR was run by TCRdb on the 5' RACE reads, yielding one entry per CDR3 protein. The sample lists about 400,000 distinct CDR3 sequences, approximately 24% seen once, with around 9% in the top ten. The sequenced sample consisted of PBMCs or a T cell subset sorted from them (not recorded which). The source is an adult woman who had mild COVID-19 (a few samples of this study predate the infection). Cell type and time point are not known.

Only a few counts were recorded for this clonotype. The V and J genes are TRBV4-3 and TRBJ2-2; D is ambiguous. V lost 0 bases and J lost 1, with 3 bases in between. The CDR3 runs 14 residues. Germline V gives CDR1 LGHNA, CDR2 YSLEER. Here the CDR3 reads CASSQEENTGELFF. The CDR3 bases are TGCGCCAGCAGCCAAGAGGAGAACACCGGGGAGCTGTTTTTT.

The chain combines TRBV5-1 with TRBJ1-2; 8 nucleotides align to TRBD1. The junction had 5 bases not matched to a gene; V was cut back by 4 bases and J by 0 bases. The CDR3 sequence is 15 residues long. Germline V lookup: CDR1 SGHRS, CDR2 YFSETQ. CDR3 residues: CASSDKQGANYGYTF. The CDR3 coding sequence is TGCGCCAGCAGCGATAAACAGGGGGCTAACTATGGCTACACCTTC. The whole variable domain, remainder taken from reference TRBV5-1 and TRBJ1-2, is KAGVTQTPRYLIKTRGQQVTLSCSPISGHRSVSWYQQTPGQGLQFLFEYFSETQRNKGNFPGRFSGRQFSNSRSEMNVSTLELGDSALYLCASSDKQGANYGYTFGSGTRLTVV.

The rearrangement joins TRBV29-1 to TRBJ2-5, with a tentative D call TRBD2 (6 bases). The germline CDR1 and CDR2 sequences are SQVTM and ANQGSEA. Trimming removed 4 bases from V and 5 bases from J, with 14 bases in between. The CDR3 sequence is 13 residues long. CDR3 protein: CSVVTGLAETQYF. As DNA, the CDR3 is TGCAGCGTTGTGACGGGGCTAGCGGAGACCCAGTACTTC.

The rearrangement joins TRBV6-5 to TRBJ1-5, with unresolved D. V gave up 5 bases and J gave up 0 bases, with 14 bases separating them. Germline CDR1 is MNHEY and CDR2 is SVGAGI. CDR3 size: 16 residues. In nucleotides, the CDR3 is TGTGCCAGCAGTCCAACGTGGGTTTATAGCAATCAGCCCCAGCATTTT. This encodes CASSPTWVYSNQPQHF.

This rearrangement joins TRBV27 to TRBJ2-3; D uncertain. The CDR3 extends over 16 amino acids. The V gene's germline CDR1 is MNHEY and CDR2 SMNVEV (reference sequence). V was shortened by 1 base and J by 1 base, with 12 bases between the two germline ends. CDR3 sequence reads: CASSLFPPRCTDTQYF. CDR3 coding DNA: TGTGCCAGCAGTTTATTCCCCCCCAGGTGCACAGATACGCAGTATTTT.

This clonotype was observed a few times. The rearrangement links TRBV7-2 to TRBJ2-3; 8 positions agree with TRBD2. Germline trimming cut 5 bases from V and 5 bases from J; bases unmatched to any gene: 15. The CDR3 is 17 residues long. Germline lookup yields CDR1 SGHTA and CDR2 FQGNSA. This CDR3 is CASSQWGSGELGDTQYF. CDR3 sequence (DNA): TGTGCCAGCAGCCAATGGGGTAGCGGGGAACTCGGAGATACGCAGTATTTT.

A few counts support this clonotype. J is TRBJ2-3 and V is TRBV30, with a possible D match to TRBD1 (6 bases). The CDR3 is 16 amino acids. V dropped 1 base and J dropped 3 bases, with 17 bases sitting between them. Germline V gene sequence: CDR1 GTSNPN, CDR2 SVGIG (reference sequence). The CDR3 loop reads CAWSAPRGGRTDTQYF. The CDR3 DNA sequence: TGTGCCTGGAGTGCCCCCCGTGGGGGCCGAACAGATACGCAGTATTTT.

The sample holds many counts of this clonotype. The gene calls are TRBV12-3 or TRBV12-4 and TRBJ2-7, with D maybe TRBD2 (5 bases). V was trimmed by 3 bases and J by 0 bases, leaving 15 bases between them. This CDR3 is 16 amino acids long. The CDR3 loop reads CASSFAGHPSSYEQYF. As DNA, the CDR3 is TGTGCCAGCAGTTTCGCGGGCCACCCTAGCTCCTACGAGCAGTACTTC.

J is TRBJ1-5 and V is TRBV28; TRBD1 matches at 8 bases. V lost 4 bases and J lost 5; bases outside the gene matches: 4. In germline, CDR1 is MDHEN, CDR2 SYDVKM. This CDR3 has 14 residues. The CDR3 region is CASSSGQGYQPQHF. DNA of the CDR3: TGTGCCAGCAGTTCCGGACAGGGTTATCAGCCCCAGCATTTT.

This clonotype was recorded a few times. V is TRBV7-6 and J is TRBJ1-1, with D possibly TRBD1 on 5 matching bases. V lost 0 bases and J lost 2, with 13 bases in between. The CDR3 has 16 amino acids. The V gene's germline CDR1 is SGHVS and CDR2 FNYEAQ. The CDR3 DNA reads as TGTGCCAGCAGCTTAGCGTGGGGTAGGGGAAACACTGAAGCTTTCTTT. Encoded protein: CASSLAWGRGNTEAFF.

This clonotype was found a few times. The chain uses TRBV15 and TRBJ1-1; D not resolved. CDR1 is LNHNV and CDR2 is YYDKDF in the germline V gene (reference sequence). The CDR3 has 16 amino acids. The ends were cut back, 6 bases at V and 0 bases at J, with 17 bases in the middle. The CDR3 loop is CATSKEQVSLNTEAFF. CDR3 in DNA: TGTGCCACCAGTAAAGAGCAGGTTTCTCTGAACACTGAAGCTTTCTTT.

V and J are TRBV20-1 and TRBJ2-1; D not certain. This CDR3 spans 13 amino acids. From germline, CDR1 is DFQATT and CDR2 SNEGSKA (reference sequence). Trimming stripped 3 bases from V and 1 base from J, with 7 bases between. DNA for the CDR3: TGCAGTGCTAGCCTTGGATCCTACAATGAGCAGTTCTTC. Translated: CSASLGSYNEQFF.

V gene TRBV4-1 combines with J gene TRBJ1-1; 9 bases fit TRBD1. The germline gives CDR1 MGHRA, CDR2 YSYEKL. The CDR3 is 16 residues long. Trimming removed 2 bases from V and 3 bases from J; junction bases left unmatched: 7. The CDR3 spells CASSQLAGQGHTEAFF. The CDR3 DNA is TGCGCCAGCAGCCAACTCGCCGGACAGGGGCACACTGAAGCTTTCTTT.

The rearrangement joins TRBV7-6 to TRBJ2-1; 10 nucleotides align to TRBD2. The CDR3 runs 16 residues. Germline V gives CDR1 SGHVS, CDR2 FNYEAQ. The V gene end was trimmed by 3 bases and the J gene end by 3 bases; junction bases not matched to a gene: 5. The CDR3 loop is CASSFSAGGVYNEQFF. The CDR3 coding sequence is TGTGCCAGCAGCTTCTCAGCGGGAGGGGTCTACAATGAGCAGTTCTTC.

At least ten counts were recorded for this clonotype. The chain links TRBV6-4 to TRBJ2-3; 8 bases line up with TRBD2. The CDR3 is 15 residues long. V gave up 5 bases and J gave up 4 bases; unmatched junction bases: 8. Germline V gene sequence: CDR1 MRHNA, CDR2 SNTAGT. CDR3 nucleotides: TGTGCCAGCAGTACTGAAGCGGGAGCGTCAGATACGCAGTATTTT. Amino acid sequence: CASSTEAGASDTQYF.

This chain uses TRBV29-1 with TRBJ2-7, with D uncertain. CDR3 length: 12 amino acids. Trimming pared 6 bases from V and 2 bases from J, leaving 11 bases between. Germline CDR1 SQVTM, CDR2 ANQGSEA. The CDR3 DNA sequence: TGCAGCGTCCTGACGCTAACCTACGAGCAGTACTTC. Its protein product is CSVLTLTYEQYF.

This clonotype was observed a few times. The gene calls are TRBV12-3 or TRBV12-4 and TRBJ2-3; D may correspond to TRBD1 or TRBD2 (6 bases each). The CDR3 totals 15 residues. Trimming removed 2 bases at V and 2 bases at J, with 11 bases between. This CDR3 is CASSLRGTPTDTQYF. The CDR3 bases are TGTGCCAGCAGTTTAAGGGGGACTCCCACAGATACGCAGTATTTT.

The rearrangement uses TRBV11-2 and TRBJ2-7; the match to TRBD2 covers 9 bases. V shed 1 base, J shed 0 bases, and the junction held 16 bases outside the gene matches. The CDR3 is 20 amino acids. CDR1 is SGHAT, CDR2 FQNNGV, per germline. CDR3: CASSLVGTESGRSSSYEQYF. The CDR3 DNA sequence: TGTGCCAGCAGCTTAGTGGGGACGGAAAGCGGGAGGTCTAGCTCCTACGAGCAGTACTTC.

The rearrangement joins TRBV6-4 to TRBJ2-1; weak D call: TRBD1 (6 bases). CDR3 length equals 13 residues. Germline V lookup: CDR1 MRHNA, CDR2 SNTAGT. Trimming took 2 bases from V and 5 from J, leaving 7 bases between them. CDR3 sequence reads: CASSDRDNNEQFF. Written as DNA, the CDR3 is TGTGCCAGCAGTGACCGGGACAACAATGAGCAGTTCTTC.

The V and J genes are TRBV4-1 and TRBJ2-3; 8 bases align to TRBD2. With 3 bases clipped from V and 3 bases from J, the junction kept 8 bases outside the gene matches. The CDR3 loop spans 16 amino acids. Looked up from germline, CDR1 is MGHRA and CDR2 is YSYEKL. The CDR3 is CASSHEPGLATDTQYF. CDR3 sequence (DNA): TGCGCCAGCAGCCATGAACCCGGACTAGCAACAGATACGCAGTATTTT.

This clonotype was seen more than once but under ten times. The V gene is TRBV3-1, the J gene TRBJ2-2; weak D call: TRBD1 (6 bases). The CDR3 has 16 amino acids. The V gene lost 5 bases and the J gene lost 3 bases, with 16 bases spanning the gap. Germline CDR1 is LGHDT and CDR2 is YNNKEL (reference sequence). The CDR3 loop reads CASSNFQGSDTGELFF. In nucleotides, the CDR3 is TGTGCCAGCAGCAACTTCCAGGGGTCCGACACCGGGGAGCTGTTTTTT.

The chain joins TRBV9 to TRBJ2-7; possibly TRBD1 for D (5 bases). Trimming stripped 3 bases from V and 6 bases from J, with 13 bases between. Germline CDR1 and CDR2: SGDLS and YYNGEE. The CDR3 covers 13 residues. The CDR3 spells CASSAGKGSEQYF. The CDR3 coding sequence is TGTGCCAGCAGCGCAGGGAAGGGGTCCGAGCAGTACTTC.